One T cell receptor beta chain is described in this entry. Genomic DNA provided the template from which TCR beta VDJ and CDR3 profiles were obtained. TCRdb re-called the reads with MiXCR, one entry per CDR3 protein. The data show some 160,000 distinct CDR3 sequences, about 45% seen once. The sequenced patients had an expansion of CD8+CD57+ cells seen by flow cytometry. The J segment lost 7 bases and the V segment lost 6 bases, leaving 8 bases of the junction unmatched. The CDR3 contains 15 residues. In germline, CDR1 is ENHRY, CDR2 SYGVKD. This specimen comes from a study of CD8+CD57+ T cells in acquired aplastic anemia.

V usage is TRBV10-3 and J usage is TRBJ1-6; TRBD1 matches 8 bases. The sequenced material came from sorted CD4+, CD8+, or CD8+CD57+ T cells (not recorded which) from PBMCs. This sequence originates from a human donor with aplastic anemia. The CDR3 sequence is CAISPDRGANSPLHF. CDR3 nucleotide sequence: TGTGCCATCAGCCCCGACAGGGGCGCGAATTCACCCCTCCACTTT.